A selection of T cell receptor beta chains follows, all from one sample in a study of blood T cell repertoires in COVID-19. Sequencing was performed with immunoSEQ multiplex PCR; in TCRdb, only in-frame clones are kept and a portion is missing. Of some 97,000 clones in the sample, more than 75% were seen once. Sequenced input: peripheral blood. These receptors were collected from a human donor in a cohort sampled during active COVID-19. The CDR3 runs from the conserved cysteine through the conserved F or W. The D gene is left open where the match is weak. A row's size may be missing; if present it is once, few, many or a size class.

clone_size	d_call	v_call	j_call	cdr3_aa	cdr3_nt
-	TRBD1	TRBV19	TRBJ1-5	CASSIPRDRPYSNQPQHF	TGTGCCAGTAGTATCCCCCGGGACAGACCGTATAGCAATCAGCCCCAGCATTTT
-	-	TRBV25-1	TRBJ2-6	CASSPVYSGANVLTF	TGTGCCAGCAGTCCCGTTTACTCTGGGGCCAACGTCCTGACTTTC
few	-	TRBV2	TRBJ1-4	CASSEYSAEDGMDEKLFF	TGTGCCAGCAGTGAATATAGCGCGGAGGATGGAATGGATGAAAAACTGTTTTTT
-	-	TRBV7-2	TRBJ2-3	CASSLGETSSDTQYF	TGTGCCAGCAGCTTAGGGGAAACTAGCTCAGATACGCAGTATTTT
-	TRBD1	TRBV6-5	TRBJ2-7	CASSRQGLAYEQYF	TGTGCCAGCAGTCGACAGGGGTTGGCCTACGAGCAGTACTTC
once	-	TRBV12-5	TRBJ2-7	CASGLSPYEQYF	TGTGCTAGTGGTTTATCTCCCTACGAGCAGTACTTC
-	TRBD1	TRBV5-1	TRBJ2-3	CASSLATGETDTQYF	TGCGCCAGCAGCTTGGCCACAGGGGAGACAGATACGCAGTATTTT
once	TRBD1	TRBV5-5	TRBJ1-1	CASSAGQTMNTEAFF	TGTGCCAGCAGCGCGGGACAGACAATGAACACTGAAGCTTTCTTT
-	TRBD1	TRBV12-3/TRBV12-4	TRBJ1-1	CASRGQGFAEAFF	TGTGCCAGCAGGGGACAGGGGTTCGCTGAAGCTTTCTTT
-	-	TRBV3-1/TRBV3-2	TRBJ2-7	CASSHLGGSPEQYF	TGTGCCAGCAGCCACTTAGGAGGTAGCCCCGAGCAGTACTTC
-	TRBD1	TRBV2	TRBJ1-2	CASSDHPGQGHINYGYTF	TGTGCCAGCAGTGACCACCCGGGACAGGGTCATATTAACTATGGCTACACCTTC
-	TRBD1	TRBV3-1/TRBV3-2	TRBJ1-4	CASSPGGQYNEKLFF	TGTGCCAGCAGCCCTGGGGGACAGTATAATGAAAAACTGTTTTTT
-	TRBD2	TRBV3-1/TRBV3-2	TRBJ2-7	CASSQSGTSYEQYF	TGTGCCAGCAGCCAATCCGGGACTAGCTACGAGCAGTACTTC
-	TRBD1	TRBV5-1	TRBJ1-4	CASSLGQGNEKLFF	TGCGCCAGCAGCTTGGGACAGGGTAACGAAAAACTGTTTTTT
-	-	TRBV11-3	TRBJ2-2	CASSLRYGWPTGELFF	TGTGCCAGCAGCTTACGATACGGGTGGCCCACCGGGGAGCTGTTTTTT
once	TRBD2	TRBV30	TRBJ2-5	CAWRLAGGLETQYF	TGTGCCTGGAGACTAGCGGGAGGTCTAGAGACCCAGTACTTC
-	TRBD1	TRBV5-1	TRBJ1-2	CASSSPAGQGGGYTF	TGCGCCAGCAGCTCACCCGCGGGACAGGGAGGCGGCTACACCTTC
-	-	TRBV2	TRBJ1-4	CASSEWRDENEKLFF	TGTGCCAGCAGTGAATGGAGGGACGAAAATGAAAAACTGTTTTTT
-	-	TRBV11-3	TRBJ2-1	CASSPEGVRNEQFF	TGTGCCAGCAGCCCGGAAGGGGTCCGGAATGAGCAGTTCTTC
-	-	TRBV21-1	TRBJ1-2	CASSSPATGTNYGYTF	TGTGCCAGCAGCTCCCCGGCGACAGGGACCAACTATGGCTACACCTTC
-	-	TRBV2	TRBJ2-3	CASRPTGDTQYF	TGTGCCAGCAGGCCCACGGGAGATACGCAGTATTTT
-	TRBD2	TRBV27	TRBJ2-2	CASNEGLGGTGELFF	TGTGCCAGCAACGAGGGACTAGGAGGCACCGGGGAGCTGTTTTTT
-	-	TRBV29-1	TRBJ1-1	CSGRGLASPTEAFF	TGCAGCGGGAGAGGTTTGGCGTCCCCCACTGAAGCTTTCTTT
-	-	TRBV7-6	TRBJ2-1	CASSLSAGPYNEQFF	TGTGCCAGCAGCTTATCCGCGGGACCTTACAATGAGCAGTTCTTC
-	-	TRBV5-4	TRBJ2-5	CASTMETQYF	TGTGCCAGCACCATGGAGACCCAGTACTTC
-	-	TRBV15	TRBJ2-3	CATSKADGRGDTQYF	TGTGCCACCAGTAAGGCAGACGGCAGGGGAGATACGCAGTATTTT
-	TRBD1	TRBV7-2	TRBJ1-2	CASTQGGNLNYGYTF	TGTGCCAGCACCCAAGGGGGCAACTTAAACTATGGCTACACCTTC
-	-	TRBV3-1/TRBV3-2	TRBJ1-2	CASSQQGYGYTF	TGTGCCAGCAGCCAACAGGGTTATGGCTACACCTTC
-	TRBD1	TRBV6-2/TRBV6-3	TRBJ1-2	CASSGQGFYGYTF	TGTGCCAGCAGTGGACAGGGATTCTATGGCTACACCTTC
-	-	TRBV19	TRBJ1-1	CASSIGRGNTEAFF	TGTGCCAGTAGCATCGGACGGGGTAACACTGAAGCTTTCTTT
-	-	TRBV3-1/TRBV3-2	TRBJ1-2	CASSQDGIGGNYGYTF	TGTGCCAGCAGCCAAGATGGCATCGGAGGGAACTATGGCTACACCTTC
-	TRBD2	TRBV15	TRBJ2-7	CATSRDLKWTHSGPSYEQYF	TGTGCCACCAGCAGAGATCTGAAGTGGACCCATAGCGGGCCCTCCTACGAGCAGTACTTC
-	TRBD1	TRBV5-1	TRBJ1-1	CASSLGTGVYTEAFF	TGCGCCAGCAGCTTGGGGACAGGGGTGTACACTGAAGCTTTCTTT
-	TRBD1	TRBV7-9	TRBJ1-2	CASSDTIGRTGGLGYTF	TGTGCCAGCAGCGACACGATCGGACGGACAGGGGGTCTTGGCTACACCTTC
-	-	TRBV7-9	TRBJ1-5	CASSLGLGDQPQHF	TGTGCCAGCAGCTTAGGTCTCGGTGATCAGCCCCAGCATTTT
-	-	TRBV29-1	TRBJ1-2	CSALGGAQYGYTF	TGCAGCGCCCTCGGGGGGGCACAATATGGCTACACCTTC
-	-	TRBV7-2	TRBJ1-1	CASSLSRDKLEAFF	TGTGCCAGCAGCTTAAGTCGAGACAAACTTGAAGCTTTCTTT
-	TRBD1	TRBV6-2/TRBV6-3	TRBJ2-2	CASSPYGTGTGNTGELFF	TGTGCCAGCAGTCCGTATGGGACAGGGACGGGGAACACCGGGGAGCTGTTTTTT
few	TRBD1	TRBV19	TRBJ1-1	CASSMTGYTEAFF	TGTGCCAGTAGTATGACAGGGTACACTGAAGCTTTCTTT
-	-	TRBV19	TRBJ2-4	CASRDQGLGVQNIQYF	TGTGCCAGTAGGGATCAGGGATTAGGGGTCCAAAACATTCAGTACTTC
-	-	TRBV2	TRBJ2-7	CASRADSYEQYF	TGTGCCAGCAGAGCGGACAGTTACGAGCAGTACTTC
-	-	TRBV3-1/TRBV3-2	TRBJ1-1	CASSQDGGRTEAFF	TGTGCCAGCAGCCAAGATGGTGGGAGGACTGAAGCTTTCTTT
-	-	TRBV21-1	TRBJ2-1	CASSKHSPSGSNNEQFF	TGTGCCAGCAGCAAACATTCGCCTAGCGGATCTAACAATGAGCAGTTCTTC
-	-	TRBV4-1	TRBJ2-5	CASSQQGAHQETQYF	TGCGCCAGCAGCCAACAGGGTGCACACCAAGAGACCCAGTACTTC
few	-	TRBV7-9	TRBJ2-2	CASSFSPAGTGELFF	TGTGCCAGCAGCTTTTCACCCGCAGGGACCGGGGAGCTGTTTTTT
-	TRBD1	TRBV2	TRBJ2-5	CASSRQGVGETQYF	TGTGCCAGCAGCCGACAGGGAGTAGGGGAGACCCAGTACTTC
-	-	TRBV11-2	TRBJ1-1	CASTLFQGSTEAFF	TGTGCCAGCACGCTCTTCCAGGGATCCACTGAAGCTTTCTTT
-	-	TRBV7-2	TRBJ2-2	CASSRWVREGAGELFF	TGTGCCAGCAGTCGATGGGTCCGGGAAGGCGCCGGGGAGCTGTTTTTT
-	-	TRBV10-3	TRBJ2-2	CATTGGKSGELFF	TGTGCCACCACCGGAGGGAAATCCGGGGAGCTGTTTTTT
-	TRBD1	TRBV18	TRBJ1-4	CASSPPQTGDEKLFF	TGTGCCAGCTCACCACCGCAGACAGGGGATGAAAAACTGTTTTTT
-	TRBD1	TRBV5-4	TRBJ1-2	CASSITTGTRYGYTF	TGTGCCAGCAGCATAACGACAGGGACTCGCTATGGCTACACCTTC
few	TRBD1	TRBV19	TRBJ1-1	CASSIVPRGLAEAFF	TGTGCCAGTAGTATTGTCCCCAGGGGGCTCGCTGAAGCTTTCTTT
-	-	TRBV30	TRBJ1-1	CAWNPQVPWTEAFF	TGTGCCTGGAATCCCCAGGTCCCGTGGACTGAAGCTTTCTTT
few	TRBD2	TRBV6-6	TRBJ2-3	CASSWGLVNTDTQYF	TGTGCCAGCAGTTGGGGACTAGTGAACACAGATACGCAGTATTTT
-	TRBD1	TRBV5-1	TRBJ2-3	CASLRTGSGDTQYF	TGCGCCAGCCTCCGGACAGGGTCCGGGGATACGCAGTATTTT
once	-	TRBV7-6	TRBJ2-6	CASSLVRASGANVLTF	TGTGCCAGCAGTTTAGTGCGGGCGTCTGGGGCCAACGTCCTGACTTTC
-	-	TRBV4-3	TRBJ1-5	CASSQDHGGSTSNQPQHF	TGCGCCAGCAGCCAAGATCATGGCGGTTCAACTAGCAATCAGCCCCAGCATTTT
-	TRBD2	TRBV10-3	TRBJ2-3	CAITSFAGGPDTQYF	TGTGCCATCACCTCTTTCGCGGGAGGGCCAGATACGCAGTATTTT
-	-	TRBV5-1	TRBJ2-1	CASSLAGETYNEQFF	TGCGCCAGCAGCTTGGCGGGAGAGACCTACAATGAGCAGTTCTTC
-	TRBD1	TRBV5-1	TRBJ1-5	CASSLEVSTSRQGGQPQHF	TGCGCCAGCAGCTTGGAAGTTTCGACATCGAGACAGGGAGGTCAGCCCCAGCATTTT